The sequence of this TCR beta chain was determined in a study of read filtering for tumor transcriptome and immune sequencing. In the study overall: The cohort had over 16 men and approximately 15 women aged roughly 40 to 90, mean roughly 70 years. IR-seq gave about 4.05 to 11 million TCR reads per sample; RNA-seq gave roughly 75 to 1,400.

This clonotype has a count of ten or more. Antigen: not known. This library used approximately 0.4 ug RNA and molecular barcoded adaptors spanning alpha/delta and beta/gamma chains. TCRdb reanalysed the reads using MiXCR and keeps one entry per CDR3 protein. The profile shows tens of thousands of distinct CDR3 sequences, approximately 15% of them singletons. Bone marrow was sampled from every patient at the time of active disease. General observations from the study: Dropping single-read clonotypes raised IR-seq and RNA-seq shared-clonotype correlation.

Germline loops: CDR1 DFQATT, CDR2 SNEGSKA (reference sequence). The germline V and J ends were trimmed by 0 bases and 4 bases, with 16 bases remaining between them. The CDR3 runs 15 residues. The chain has TRBV20-1 and TRBJ2-7, with D uncertain. The receptor was derived from a donor at least 40 years old with multiple myeloma. Sample: a population of CD138-negative cells sorted from bone marrow. In nucleotides, the CDR3 is TGCAGTGCTAGAGATAGATTGGGGAAAAAATACGAGCAGTACTTC. Its translation: CSARDRLGKKYEQYF.